This T cell receptor (beta chain) was recovered during a study of blood T cell repertoires in COVID-19. CDR3 length equals 16 residues. Germline V lookup: CDR1 MNHEY, CDR2 SVGAGI. Trimming left V 0 bases short and J 2 bases short, with 10 bases between. Cohort assignment relied on participant-reported clinical history. Clones were read by immunoSEQ multiplex PCR, and TCRdb kept only the in-frame ones, dropping some. The sample comprises about 330,000 clones, 70% to 90% of which are singletons, and about 5.2% rests with the top ten. The TCR was taken from a woman in her 30s who had recovered from COVID-19. Sequencing input: PBMCs or T cells enriched from blood (not recorded which). J is TRBJ2-2 and V is TRBV6-5, with a possible D match to TRBD1 (5 bases). CDR3 loop: CASSYSSRVNTGELFF. CDR3 coding DNA: TGTGCCAGCAGTTACTCGAGCAGGGTAAACACCGGGGAGCTGTTTTTT.